The subject of this entry is one TCR beta chain. Measured with immunoSEQ multiplex PCR; TCRdb has only the in-frame clones, and not every one. This table holds thousands of clones, about 76% found once. The data were taken from a study of T cells after posttransplantation cyclophosphamide. The length of the CDR3 is 13 residues. The V gene lost 3 bases and the J gene lost 4 bases, with 9 bases spanning the gap. Germline loops: CDR1 SNHLY, CDR2 FYNNEI. Busulfan-fludarabine conditioning, marrow transplant, and cyclophosphamide on days +3 and +4 were administered. V is TRBV2 and J is TRBJ2-5; D is perhaps TRBD2 (6 bases). This TCR was sampled from a male patient aged 45-59 years who received an allogeneic stem cell transplant from an unrelated donor, was CMV-positive, and had acute GVHD only. Some T cells could come from the graft donor. This material consisted of PBMCs, taken approximately 30 days after a stem cell transplant with posttransplant cyclophosphamide. CDR3 loop: CASSDFGGETQYF. The CDR3 DNA reads TGTGCCAGCAGTGATTTCGGGGGAGAGACCCAGTACTTC.